This T cell receptor (beta chain) was obtained from a study of human T cells and chemical hapten exposure. TCRdb re-derived calls from the RACE reads in MiXCR, one entry per CDR3 protein. The sample comprises approximately 400,000 distinct CDR3 sequences, around 5% of which are singletons, and approximately 2.3% rests with the top ten. This clonotype was counted many times. Time point described: patch test 1, 2 weeks after DPC sensitization. Treatment defined: therapeutic diphenylcyclopropenone sensitization with weekly scalp DPC. The sequence derives from a woman aged 45-59 years with alopecia areata. Some clones in this sample may be carry-over from other donors' samples. The specimen comprised whole blood, sampled in connection with sensitization to the hapten diphenylcyclopropenone (DPC).

The CDR3 bases are TGCAGTGCTAGTGCGGCCGTGGAGGTCCTTAGCAATCAGCCCCAGCATTTT. Protein: CSASAAVEVLSNQPQHF. The rearrangement joins TRBV20-1 to TRBJ1-5; D unclear. Germline V gene lookup returns CDR1 DFQATT and CDR2 SNEGSKA (reference sequence). Trimming stripped 3 bases from V and 0 bases from J, with 18 bases between. This CDR3 region has 17 residues.